The clone carrying this TCR beta chain appeared many times. Its antigen is not known. Each CDR3 protein is one row after TCRdb ran MiXCR on the reads. This sample has about a million distinct CDR3 sequences, with approximately 30% found just once. CDR1 is DFQATT, CDR2 SNEGSKA, per germline (reference sequence). This CDR3 comprises 17 residues. The J segment lost 8 bases and the V segment lost 2 bases, leaving 14 bases of the junction unmatched. The sample comes from a study of T cell repertoires in cytomegalovirus infection. This chain joins TRBV20-1 and TRBJ2-1, with 11 bases aligning to TRBD2. The sequence was obtained from a human donor in good health (CMV status not recorded). Some clones in this sample may be carry-over from other donors' samples. This specimen was cultured CD8+ T cells from PBMCs, taken from culture after CMV antigen stimulation. Here the CDR3 reads CSARRRSGGAVVDEQFF. CDR3 coding DNA: TGCAGTGCTAGAAGACGTAGCGGGGGGGCCGTGGTCGATGAGCAGTTCTTC.